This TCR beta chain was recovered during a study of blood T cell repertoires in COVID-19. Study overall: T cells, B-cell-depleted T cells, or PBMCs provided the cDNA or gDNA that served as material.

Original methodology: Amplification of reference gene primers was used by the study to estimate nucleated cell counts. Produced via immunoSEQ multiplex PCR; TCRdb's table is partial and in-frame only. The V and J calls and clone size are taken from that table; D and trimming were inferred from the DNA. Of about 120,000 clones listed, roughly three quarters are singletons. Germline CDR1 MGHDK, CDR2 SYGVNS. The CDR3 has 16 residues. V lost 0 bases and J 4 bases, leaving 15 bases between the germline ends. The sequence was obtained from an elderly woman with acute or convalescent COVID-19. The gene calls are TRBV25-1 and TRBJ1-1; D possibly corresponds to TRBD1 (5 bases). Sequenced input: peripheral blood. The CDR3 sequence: CASSEYGPRQGTEAFF. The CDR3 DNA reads TGTGCCAGCAGTGAATACGGTCCGAGGCAGGGCACTGAAGCTTTCTTT.